The sequence of this T cell receptor (beta chain) was determined in a study of blood T cell repertoires in COVID-19. Produced via immunoSEQ multiplex PCR; TCRdb's table is partial and in-frame only. The sample has 150,000 to 200,000 clones; roughly 92% are singletons. Trimming removed 1 base from V and 10 bases from J; junction bases left unmatched: 5. Per the germline V gene, CDR1 is SGHRS and CDR2 is YFSETQ. This CDR3 has 15 residues. Source material: peripheral blood. The sequence was collected from a man aged 25 to 45 with COVID-19, enrolled during active disease. The chain combines TRBV5-1 with TRBJ1-6; 10 positions agree with TRBD1. Written as DNA, the CDR3 is TGCGCCAGCAGCTTGTGGGGACAGGGGCAATCACCCCTCCACTTT. Amino acids: CASSLWGQGQSPLHF.